This is a list of T cell receptor beta chains from one sample in a study of T-cell reconstitution after alpha-beta-depleted transplantation in children. TCRdb re-called the PCR reads through MiXCR, storing one row per CDR3 protein. The data show a few hundred thousand distinct CDR3 sequences, around 10% seen once. The source was peripheral blood, collected 180 days after TCRalphabeta/CD19-depleted stem cell transplant. These receptors came from a male patient under 10 years old who had a stem cell transplant for chronic granulomatous disease, so the T cells may come from the graft donor. Each CDR3 is given with its conserved first and last residue. The order of the fields is V gene, clone size, J gene, D gene, CDR3 DNA, CDR3 protein. D genes are given only for firm matches. Clone size, where shown, is once, few, many, or a class for clones that have expanded.

TRBV9	many	TRBJ2-1	.	TGTGCCAGCAGCGTAGGCAACGCTGAGCAGTTCTTC	CASSVGNAEQFF
TRBV7-9	many	TRBJ2-1	TRBD2	TGTGCCAGCAGCTTAGTTGCGGGAGGGCCCGGCAATGAGCAGTTCTTC	CASSLVAGGPGNEQFF
TRBV12-3/TRBV12-4	many	TRBJ1-5	.	TGTGCCAGCAGCGTGCCCAATCAGCCCCAGCATTTT	CASSVPNQPQHF
TRBV6-1	many	TRBJ2-3	.	TGTGCCAGCAGTAGAGGGGGGGGTCCTCTCACAGATACGCAGTATTTT	CASSRGGGPLTDTQYF
TRBV4-2	.	TRBJ2-2	.	TGTGCCAGCAGCCCGGGGGCGCCGTTGTTGACCGGGGAGCTGTTTTTT	CASSPGAPLLTGELFF
TRBV14	.	TRBJ2-7	TRBD1	TGTGCCAGCCAAGACAGGGGTCTCCCCTACGAGCAGTACTTC	CASQDRGLPYEQYF
TRBV29-1	many	TRBJ2-5	.	TGCAGCGTTATGTCATCGGCCGGGGAGACCCAGTACTTC	CSVMSSAGETQYF
TRBV7-9	many	TRBJ2-2	.	TGTGCCAGCCGCCCATGGGGGAAGGACACCGGGGAGCTGTTTTTT	CASRPWGKDTGELFF
TRBV5-5	many	TRBJ2-1	.	TGTGCCAGCAGCTCGGGACCTCACAATGAGCAGTTCTTC	CASSSGPHNEQFF
TRBV5-4	few	TRBJ2-3	TRBD1	TGTGCCAGCAGCTTGGGAGCCCGGGACAGGGGCACAGATACGCAGTATTTT	CASSLGARDRGTDTQYF
TRBV29-1	many	TRBJ1-5	.	TGCAGCGTAGTACAGGGTAATCAGCCCCAGCATTTT	CSVVQGNQPQHF
TRBV7-9	.	TRBJ2-3	.	TGTGCCAGCAGCCCAGGACTACCCCGCACAGATACGCAGTATTTT	CASSPGLPRTDTQYF
TRBV12-3/TRBV12-4	many	TRBJ2-6	.	TGTGCCAGCAGTTGGAGGGCTGGGGCCAACGTCCTGACTTTC	CASSWRAGANVLTF
TRBV25-1	few	TRBJ1-2	.	TGTGCCAGCACGTCCTCGGGGGGAAGGTATGGCTACACCTTC	CASTSSGGRYGYTF
TRBV29-1	many	TRBJ1-1	.	TGCAGCGTTGTATTGGTTGAAGCTTTCTTT	CSVVLVEAFF
TRBV5-4	many	TRBJ2-1	TRBD2	TGTGCCAGCAGCCGGACTAGCGGGAGAGATGAGCAGTTCTTC	CASSRTSGRDEQFF
TRBV5-5	many	TRBJ2-3	.	TGTGCCAGCAGCTTGACCGGTATGGCCCCGGGGACAGATACGCAGTATTTT	CASSLTGMAPGTDTQYF
TRBV20-1	many	TRBJ2-7	TRBD2	TGCAGTGCTAGTCCCACTAGCGGGAGGATTACCTACGAGCAGTACTTC	CSASPTSGRITYEQYF
TRBV3-1	few	TRBJ1-1	.	TGTGCCAGCAGCCATAGAGGGAGGGGGACCACTGAAGCTTTCTTT	CASSHRGRGTTEAFF
TRBV28	many	TRBJ2-6	.	TGTGCCAGCAGTTCAGCGGACGGTAGGGGGGCCAACGTCCTGACTTTC	CASSSADGRGANVLTF
TRBV11-2	many	TRBJ2-1	.	TGTGCCAGCAGCTTCGAGCTTTCCTACAATGAGCAGTTCTTC	CASSFELSYNEQFF
TRBV28	many	TRBJ2-7	.	TGTGCCACCATTCCCCTTTGGGGCGGCGAGCAGTACTTC	CATIPLWGGEQYF
TRBV19	few	TRBJ2-2	.	TGTGCCAGTAGTATAGAGTGGACTACGGAGGACACCGGGGAGCTGTTTTTT	CASSIEWTTEDTGELFF
TRBV5-4	few	TRBJ2-1	.	TGTGCCAGCAGCTTGGGGGTAGGAGTCCGAAGCTCCTACAATGAGCAGTTCTTC	CASSLGVGVRSSYNEQFF
TRBV7-2	few	TRBJ2-7	TRBD2	TGTGCCAGCGGGGGGACTATGCTCTACGAGCAGTACTTC	CASGGTMLYEQYF
TRBV12-3/TRBV12-4	many	TRBJ2-1	TRBD2	TGTGCCAGCAGACCCCGGACTAGCGGGACCAACAATGAGCAGTTCTTC	CASRPRTSGTNNEQFF
TRBV28	many	TRBJ1-2	.	TGTGCCAGCAGTTATGGGGCCCCTAACTATGGCTACACCTTC	CASSYGAPNYGYTF
TRBV20-1	many	TRBJ2-3	.	TGCAGTGCTACGGACCACACAGATACGCAGTATTTT	CSATDHTDTQYF
TRBV7-9	many	TRBJ2-5	.	TGTGCCAGCAGCCCGGGCGCGGGGAGCCAAGAGACCCAGTACTTC	CASSPGAGSQETQYF
TRBV19	many	TRBJ2-5	.	TGTGCCAGTAGTATCTCAGGGGCTGGAGAGACCCAGTACTTC	CASSISGAGETQYF
TRBV7-6	many	TRBJ2-3	TRBD2	TGTGCCAGCTCACAACGAGCGGGGCGATATGCCACAGATACGCAGTATTTT	CASSQRAGRYATDTQYF
TRBV4-3	many	TRBJ1-5	TRBD1	TGCGCCAGCAGCCAAGGACAGGGGATTAATCAGCCCCAGCATTTT	CASSQGQGINQPQHF
TRBV6-5	.	TRBJ2-1	.	TGTGCCAGCAGTCAGTCTAGTTATGAGCAGTTCTTC	CASSQSSYEQFF
TRBV27	few	TRBJ2-7	.	TGTGCCAGCAGTTTATCCTCGGACTGGACCTACGAGCAGTACTTC	CASSLSSDWTYEQYF
TRBV6-1	many	TRBJ1-2	.	TGTGCCAGCCAAATTTCCATCCCCAATGGCTACACCTTC	CASQISIPNGYTF
TRBV5-1	many	TRBJ2-3	TRBD2	TGCGCCAGCAGCTTTGGCCTAGCGGGGCCAGATACGCAGTATTTT	CASSFGLAGPDTQYF
TRBV29-1	many	TRBJ1-2	.	TGCAGCGTTGAAACCGCCCCGGGGGGCTACACCTTC	CSVETAPGGYTF
TRBV29-1	many	TRBJ2-5	.	TGCAGCGTTTACACCTTCCCCCAAGAGACCCAGTACTTC	CSVYTFPQETQYF
TRBV5-4	many	TRBJ1-2	TRBD1	TGTGCCAGCAGTATAGGGATGGGACAGGGGTCTGAGGGCTACACCTTC	CASSIGMGQGSEGYTF
TRBV12-3/TRBV12-4	many	TRBJ1-6	TRBD1	TGTGCCAGCAGTTTAGGATGGGACAGGGGCCCCCGTAGGTCACCCCTCCACTTT	CASSLGWDRGPRRSPLHF
TRBV11-2	many	TRBJ1-4	TRBD1	TGTGCCAGCAGACGCAATCAGGGGGCGCGAGAAAAACTGTTTTTT	CASRRNQGAREKLFF
TRBV7-9	many	TRBJ2-3	.	TGTGCCAGCAGCTTAGACAGCTCAGATACGCAGTATTTT	CASSLDSSDTQYF